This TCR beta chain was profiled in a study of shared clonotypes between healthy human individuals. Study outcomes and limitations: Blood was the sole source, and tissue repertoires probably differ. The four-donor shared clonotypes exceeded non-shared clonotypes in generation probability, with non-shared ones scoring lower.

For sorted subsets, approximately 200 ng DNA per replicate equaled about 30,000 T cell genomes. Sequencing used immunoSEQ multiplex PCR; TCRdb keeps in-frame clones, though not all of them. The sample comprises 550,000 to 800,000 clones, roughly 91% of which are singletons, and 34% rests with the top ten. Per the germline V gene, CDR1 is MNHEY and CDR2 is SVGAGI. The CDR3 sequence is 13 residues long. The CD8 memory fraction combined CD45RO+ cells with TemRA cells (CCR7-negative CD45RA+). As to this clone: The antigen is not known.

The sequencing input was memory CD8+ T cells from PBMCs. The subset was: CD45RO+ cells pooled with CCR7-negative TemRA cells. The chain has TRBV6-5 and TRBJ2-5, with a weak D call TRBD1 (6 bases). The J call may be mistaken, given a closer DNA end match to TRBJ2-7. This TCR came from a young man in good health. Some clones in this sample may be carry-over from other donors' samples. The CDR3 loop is CASSTGQLNEQYF. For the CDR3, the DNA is TGTGCCAGCAGTACCGGACAGTTGAACGAGCAGTACTTC.